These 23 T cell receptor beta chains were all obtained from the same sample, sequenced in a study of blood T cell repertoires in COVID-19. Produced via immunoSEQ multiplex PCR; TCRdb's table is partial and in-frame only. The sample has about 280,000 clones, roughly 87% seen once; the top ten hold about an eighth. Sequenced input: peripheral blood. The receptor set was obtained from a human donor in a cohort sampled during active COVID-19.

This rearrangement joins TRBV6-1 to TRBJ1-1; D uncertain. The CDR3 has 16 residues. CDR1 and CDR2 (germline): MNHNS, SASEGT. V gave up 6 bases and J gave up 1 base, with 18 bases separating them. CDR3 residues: CASSEQWTYRNTEAFF. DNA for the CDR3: TGTGCCAGCAGCGAACAGTGGACTTACAGGAACACTGAAGCTTTCTTT.

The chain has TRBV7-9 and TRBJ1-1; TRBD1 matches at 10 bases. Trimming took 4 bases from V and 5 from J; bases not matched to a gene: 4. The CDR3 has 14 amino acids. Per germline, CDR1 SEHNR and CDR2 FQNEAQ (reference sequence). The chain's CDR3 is CASSSTGGRTEAFF. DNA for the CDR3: TGTGCCAGCAGCTCGACAGGGGGCCGGACTGAAGCTTTCTTT.

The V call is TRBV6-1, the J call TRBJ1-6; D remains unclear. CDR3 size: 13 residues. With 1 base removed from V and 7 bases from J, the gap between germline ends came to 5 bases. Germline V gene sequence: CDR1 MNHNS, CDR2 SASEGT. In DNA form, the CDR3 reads TGTGCCAGCAGTGAAGGCTACAATTCACCCCTCCACTTT. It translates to CASSEGYNSPLHF.

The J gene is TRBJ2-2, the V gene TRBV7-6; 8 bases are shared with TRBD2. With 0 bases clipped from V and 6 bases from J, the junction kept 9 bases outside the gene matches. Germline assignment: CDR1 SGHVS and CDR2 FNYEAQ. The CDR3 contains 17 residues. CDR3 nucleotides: TGTGCCAGCAGCTTAGCCCCCCAAGCGGGAGTGGCCGGGGAGCTGTTTTTT. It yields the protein CASSLAPQAGVAGELFF.

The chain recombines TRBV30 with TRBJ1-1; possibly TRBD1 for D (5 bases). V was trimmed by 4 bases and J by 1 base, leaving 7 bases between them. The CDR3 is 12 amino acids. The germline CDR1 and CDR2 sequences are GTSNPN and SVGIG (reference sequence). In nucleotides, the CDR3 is TGTGCCTGGACCCAGGGGAACACTGAAGCTTTCTTT. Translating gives CAWTQGNTEAFF.

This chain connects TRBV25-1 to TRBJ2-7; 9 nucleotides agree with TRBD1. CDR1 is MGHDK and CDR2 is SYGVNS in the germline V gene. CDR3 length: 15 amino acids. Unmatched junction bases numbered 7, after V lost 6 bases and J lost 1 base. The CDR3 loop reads CASSPAGQGSYEQYF. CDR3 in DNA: TGTGCCAGCAGCCCTGCGGGACAGGGATCCTACGAGCAGTACTTC.

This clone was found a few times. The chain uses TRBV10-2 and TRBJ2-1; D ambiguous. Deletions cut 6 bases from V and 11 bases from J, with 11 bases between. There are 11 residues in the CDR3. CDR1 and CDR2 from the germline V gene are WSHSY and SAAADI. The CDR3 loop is CASREIDKQFF. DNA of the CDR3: TGCGCCAGCAGAGAAATAGATAAGCAGTTCTTC.

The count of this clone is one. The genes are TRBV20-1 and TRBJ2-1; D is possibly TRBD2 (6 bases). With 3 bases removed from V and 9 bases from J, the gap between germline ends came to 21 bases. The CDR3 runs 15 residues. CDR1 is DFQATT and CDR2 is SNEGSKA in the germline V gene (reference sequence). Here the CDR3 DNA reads TGCAGTGCTAGTAGGTCCGGGAGTAGAAGCGGTGAGCAGTTCTTC. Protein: CSASRSGSRSGEQFF.

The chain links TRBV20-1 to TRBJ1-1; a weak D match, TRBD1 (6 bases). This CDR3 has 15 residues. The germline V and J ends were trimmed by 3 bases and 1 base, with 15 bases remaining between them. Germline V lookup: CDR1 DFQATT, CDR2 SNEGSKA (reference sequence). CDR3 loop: CSASNTGTQNTEAFF. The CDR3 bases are TGCAGTGCTAGTAATACAGGGACGCAGAACACTGAAGCTTTCTTT.

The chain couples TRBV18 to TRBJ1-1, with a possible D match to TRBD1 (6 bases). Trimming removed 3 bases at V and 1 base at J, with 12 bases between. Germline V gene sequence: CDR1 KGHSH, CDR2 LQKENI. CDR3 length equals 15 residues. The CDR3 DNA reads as TGTGCCAGCTCACCCCGACAGGACCAGAACACTGAAGCTTTCTTT. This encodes CASSPRQDQNTEAFF.

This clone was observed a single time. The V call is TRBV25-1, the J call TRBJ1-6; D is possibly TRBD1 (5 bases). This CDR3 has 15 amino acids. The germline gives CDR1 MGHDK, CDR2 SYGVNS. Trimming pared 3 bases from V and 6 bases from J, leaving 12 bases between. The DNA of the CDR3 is TGTGCCAGCAGTGACGCAATGGGACTTAATTCACCCCTCCACTTT. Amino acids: CASSDAMGLNSPLHF.

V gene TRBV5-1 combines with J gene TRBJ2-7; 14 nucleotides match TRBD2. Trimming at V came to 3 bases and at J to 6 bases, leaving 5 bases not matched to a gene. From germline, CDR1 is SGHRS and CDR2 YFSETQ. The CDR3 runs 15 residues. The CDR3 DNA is TGCGCCAGCAGCTCGGGACTAGCGGGAGAGGGCGAGCAGTACTTC. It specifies CASSSGLAGEGEQYF.

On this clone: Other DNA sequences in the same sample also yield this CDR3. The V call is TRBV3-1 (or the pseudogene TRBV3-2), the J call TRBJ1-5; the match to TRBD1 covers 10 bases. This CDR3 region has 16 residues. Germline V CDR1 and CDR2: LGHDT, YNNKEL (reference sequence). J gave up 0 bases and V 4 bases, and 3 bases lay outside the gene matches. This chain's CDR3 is CASSLGTGDSNQPQHF. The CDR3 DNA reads TGTGCCAGCAGCCTAGGGACAGGGGATAGCAATCAGCCCCAGCATTTT.

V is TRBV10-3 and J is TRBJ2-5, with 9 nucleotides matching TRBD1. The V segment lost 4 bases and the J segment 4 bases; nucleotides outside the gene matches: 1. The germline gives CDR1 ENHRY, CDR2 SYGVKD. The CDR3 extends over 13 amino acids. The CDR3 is CAISGQGGETQYF. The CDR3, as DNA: TGTGCCATCAGTGGACAGGGGGGAGAGACCCAGTACTTC.

CDR3 in DNA: TGTGCCTGGAACCGGGGGTGGAATTCACCCCTCCACTTT. The encoded protein is CAWNRGWNSPLHF. The V gene is TRBV30, the J gene TRBJ1-6; maybe TRBD1 (5 bases). The CDR3 has 13 amino acids. Trimming shortened V by 4 bases and J by 7 bases, and 11 bases separated the two germline ends. CDR1 GTSNPN and CDR2 SVGIG come from the germline V gene (reference sequence).

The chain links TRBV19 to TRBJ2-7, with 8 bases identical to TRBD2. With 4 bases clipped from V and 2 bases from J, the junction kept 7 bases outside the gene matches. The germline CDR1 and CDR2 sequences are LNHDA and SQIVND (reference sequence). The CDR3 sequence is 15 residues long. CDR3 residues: CASSTSSGQTYEQYF. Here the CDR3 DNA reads TGTGCCAGTAGTACGTCTAGCGGGCAAACCTACGAGCAGTACTTC.

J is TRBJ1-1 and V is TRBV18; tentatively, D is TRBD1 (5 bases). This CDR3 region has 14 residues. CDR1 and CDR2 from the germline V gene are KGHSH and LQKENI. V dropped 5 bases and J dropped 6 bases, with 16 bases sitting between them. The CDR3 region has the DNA TGTGCCAGCTCATTCAACCGGGGGAATCCTGAAGCTTTCTTT. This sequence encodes CASSFNRGNPEAFF.

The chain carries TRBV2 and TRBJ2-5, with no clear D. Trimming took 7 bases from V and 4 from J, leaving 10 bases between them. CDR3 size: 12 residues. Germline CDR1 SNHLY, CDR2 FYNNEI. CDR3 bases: TGTGCCAGCACCCAAGTCGGAGAGACCCAGTACTTC. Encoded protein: CASTQVGETQYF.

CDR3 in amino acids: CSVGDSFNQPQHF. In DNA form, the CDR3 reads TGCAGCGTTGGGGACAGCTTCAATCAGCCCCAGCATTTT. The chain joins TRBV29-1 to TRBJ1-5; TRBD1 matches at 7 bases. J was trimmed by 3 bases and V by 4 bases; bases with no gene match: 3. The CDR3 runs 13 residues. Germline lookup yields CDR1 SQVTM and CDR2 ANQGSEA.

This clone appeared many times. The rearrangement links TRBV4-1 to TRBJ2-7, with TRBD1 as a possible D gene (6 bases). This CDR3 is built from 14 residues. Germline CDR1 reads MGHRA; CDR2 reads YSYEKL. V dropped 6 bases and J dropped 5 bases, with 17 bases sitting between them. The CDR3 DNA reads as TGCGCCAGCAGTTCCTGGCCAGGGGCCCACGAGCAGTACTTC. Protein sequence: CASSSWPGAHEQYF.

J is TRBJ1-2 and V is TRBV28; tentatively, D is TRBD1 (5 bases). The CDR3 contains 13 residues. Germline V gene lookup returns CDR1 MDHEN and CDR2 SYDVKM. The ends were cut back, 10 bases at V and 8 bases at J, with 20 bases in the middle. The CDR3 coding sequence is TGTGCCACCCGACCCGCGGGGCCCACGGGCTACACCTTC. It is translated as CATRPAGPTGYTF.

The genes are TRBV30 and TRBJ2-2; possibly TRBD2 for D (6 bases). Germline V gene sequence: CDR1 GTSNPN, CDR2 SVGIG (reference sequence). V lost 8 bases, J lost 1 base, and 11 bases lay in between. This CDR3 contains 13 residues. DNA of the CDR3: TGTGCCACTCGGCGGGAGAACACCGGGGAGCTGTTTTTT. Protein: CATRRENTGELFF.

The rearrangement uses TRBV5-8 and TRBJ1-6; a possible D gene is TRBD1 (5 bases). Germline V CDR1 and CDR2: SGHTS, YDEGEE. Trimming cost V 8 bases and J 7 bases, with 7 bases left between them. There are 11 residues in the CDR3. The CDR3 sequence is CASYRNSPLHF. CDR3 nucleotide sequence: TGTGCCAGTTACAGGAATTCACCCCTCCACTTT.